The 29 T cell receptor beta chains presented below share a single source sample, sequenced in a study of beta chain features in type 1 diabetes (dated by TCRdb to between 2017 and 2018). The library relied on the immunoSEQ multiplex PCR assay. The entire isolated RNA was reverse transcribed using the High Capacity cDNA Reverse Transcription Kit, and thus expressed TCRB transcripts were sequenced. Drawn from immuneACCESS, this table holds only the in-frame rearrangements with V and J called that TCRdb kept. Clones are partly lost; checked studies trace under half to an unresolved V gene and leave the rest unexplained. The table for this sample lists roughly 240,000 clones; around 65% of them were counted only once. The top ten clonotypes cover roughly 0.048% of the sample. Sequenced input: naive CD4+ T cells from blood. Taken with the paper, the label for cell subset or site translates to: true naive CD4+ T cells. The receptors stem from a man aged 25-40 years in good health.

The chain carries TRBV30 and TRBJ2-3; maybe TRBD1 (6 bases). The V gene's germline CDR1 is GTSNPN and CDR2 SVGIG (reference sequence). CDR3 size: 15 residues. The ends were cut back, 4 bases at V and 5 bases at J, with 19 bases in the middle. The CDR3 sequence is CAWTLPGRGVDTQYF. As DNA, the CDR3 is TGTGCCTGGACCCTCCCGGGCAGGGGAGTAGATACGCAGTATTTT.

This clone was seen only a few times. The chain employs TRBV10-3 and TRBJ2-4; D is unresolved. Per the germline V gene, CDR1 is ENHRY and CDR2 is SYGVKD. This CDR3 comprises 13 residues. Between the trimmed V and J ends, which lost 4 bases and 1 base, there was a span of 5 bases. CDR3 coding DNA: TGTGCCATCAGTGCCAACGCCAAAAACATTCAGTACTTC. It translates to CAISANAKNIQYF.

This chain uses TRBV29-1 with TRBJ1-2; unclear D gene. Germline V gene sequence: CDR1 SQVTM, CDR2 ANQGSEA. With 3 bases removed from V and 7 bases from J, the gap between germline ends came to 6 bases. This CDR3 region has 10 residues. This chain's CDR3 is CSVDKVGYTF. CDR3 nucleotide sequence: TGCAGCGTTGACAAGGTTGGCTACACCTTC.

V usage is TRBV15 and J usage is TRBJ1-1, with D perhaps matching TRBD1 (6 bases). Trimming removed 5 bases at V and 2 bases at J, with 12 bases between. The germline V gene has CDR1 LNHNV and CDR2 YYDKDF (reference sequence). The CDR3 consists of 14 residues. Here the CDR3 reads CATSPWTENTEAFF. The CDR3 DNA is TGTGCCACCAGCCCCTGGACAGAAAACACTGAAGCTTTCTTT. Full variable domain (outside the CDR3, taken from reference TRBV15 and TRBJ1-1): DAMVIQNPRYQVTQFGKPVTLSCSQTLNHNVMYWYQQKSSQAPKLLFHYYDKDFNNEADTPDNFQSRRPNTSFCFLDIRSPGLGDTAMYLCATSPWTENTEAFFGQGTRLTVV.

This chain joins TRBV25-1 and TRBJ2-1, with D perhaps matching TRBD1 or TRBD2 (6 bases each). V dropped 4 bases and J dropped 14 bases, with 21 bases sitting between them. Germline V CDR1 and CDR2: MGHDK, SYGVNS. The CDR3 length is 14 residues. The DNA for the CDR3 is TGTGCCAGCAGTGGGGGGGCAGTCCAGGGGTTGGAGTTCTTC. Its protein is CASSGGAVQGLEFF.

This sequence joins TRBV30 and TRBJ2-1; D assignment may be TRBD1 or TRBD2 (5 bases each). V was clipped by 5 bases and J by 0 bases, with 11 bases between them. The CDR3 totals 14 residues. Germline-derived CDR1 and CDR2 are GTSNPN and SVGIG (reference sequence). The CDR3 nucleotides read TGTGCCTGGGCTGAGGGGAGCTCCTACAATGAGCAGTTCTTC. As protein: CAWAEGSSYNEQFF.

The CDR3 region has the DNA TGTGCCAGCAGCTTAGTCGGGACCGGCACAGATACGCAGTATTTT. Its translation is CASSLVGTGTDTQYF. The chain employs TRBV7-2 and TRBJ2-3, with D perhaps given as TRBD1 or TRBD2 (5 bases each). In germline, CDR1 is SGHTA, CDR2 FQGNSA. This CDR3 has 15 residues. V was trimmed by 1 base and J by 1 base, leaving 9 bases between them.

In this sample, this clone turned up once. The V gene is TRBV30, the J gene TRBJ2-5; TRBD1 might be the D (5 bases). CDR1 GTSNPN and CDR2 SVGIG come from the germline V gene (reference sequence). With 4 bases removed from V and 5 bases from J, the gap between germline ends came to 14 bases. The CDR3 runs 13 residues. CDR3 in DNA: TGTGCCTGGACGTCAGGGTTTTATGAGACCCAGTACTTC. This translates into CAWTSGFYETQYF.

This chain links TRBV28 with TRBJ2-2; 10 bases fit TRBD1. The V segment lost 5 bases and the J segment 5 bases; nucleotides outside the gene matches: 5. The CDR3 loop spans 15 amino acids. Germline values: CDR1 MDHEN, CDR2 SYDVKM. The CDR3 reads CASSPDRGRTGELFF. CDR3 nucleotides: TGTGCCAGCAGTCCCGACAGGGGGCGGACCGGGGAGCTGTTTTTT.

This chain connects TRBV14 to TRBJ2-7; D gene unclear. Per germline, CDR1 SGHDN and CDR2 FVKESK. V lost 1 base and J 1 base, leaving 11 bases between the germline ends. The CDR3 covers 15 residues. CDR3 bases: TGTGCCAGCAGCCAAGGCATTCGCAAATCCTACGAGCAGTACTTC. Translated: CASSQGIRKSYEQYF.

This clone was seen just once. The chain has TRBV7-9 and TRBJ1-5; 10 bases line up with TRBD1. Unmatched junction bases numbered 10, after V lost 6 bases and J lost 8 bases. Germline V gene lookup returns CDR1 SEHNR and CDR2 FQNEAQ (reference sequence). There are 15 residues in the CDR3. This CDR3 is CASSMGQGPSKPQHF. Written as DNA, the CDR3 is TGTGCCAGCAGTATGGGACAGGGGCCTTCGAAGCCCCAGCATTTT.

As regards this clone: Other DNA sequences from this sample encode an identical CDR3 as well. The J gene is TRBJ2-5, the V gene TRBV29-1, with D perhaps TRBD1 or TRBD2 (5 bases each). The CDR3 covers 12 residues. Germline V gene lookup returns CDR1 SQVTM and CDR2 ANQGSEA. V gave up 5 bases and J gave up 1 base, with 8 bases separating them. The CDR3 nucleotides are TGCAGCGTTTCAGGGACCCAAGAGACCCAGTACTTC. Encoded protein: CSVSGTQETQYF. The full variable domain, completed using reference TRBV29-1 and TRBJ2-5, is SAVISQKPSRDICQRGTSLTIQCQVDSQVTMMFWYRQQPGQSLTLIATANQGSEATYESGFVIDKFPISRPNLTFSTLTVSNMSPEDSSIYLCSVSGTQETQYFGPGTRLLVL.

This clone was recorded a few times. This chain connects TRBV9 to TRBJ2-7, with unresolved D. The CDR3 runs 13 residues. Germline CDR1 SGDLS, CDR2 YYNGEE. V lost 4 bases to trimming and J lost 6 bases, with 14 bases between them. CDR3 nucleotide sequence: TGTGCCAGCAGCCGGACCCTCGTTCCCGAGCAGTACTTC. It yields the protein CASSRTLVPEQYF.

The chain is built from TRBV25-1 and TRBJ2-3; 9 bases map to TRBD2. Germline CDR1 reads MGHDK; CDR2 reads SYGVNS. Losses at the gene ends were 0 bases for V and 0 bases for J; bases not matched to a gene: 1. The CDR3 spans 16 residues. Here the CDR3 reads CASSEYLAGSTDTQYF. The CDR3 DNA reads TGTGCCAGCAGTGAATACCTAGCGGGAAGCACAGATACGCAGTATTTT.

This clone was seen a single time. This chain links TRBV15 with TRBJ2-3; perhaps TRBD2 as D (5 bases). The CDR3 is made up of 15 amino acids. Trimming pared 0 bases from V and 4 bases from J, leaving 11 bases between. Germline CDR1 LNHNV, CDR2 YYDKDF (reference sequence). The CDR3 sequence is CATSRDGRLADTQYF. In DNA, the CDR3 is TGTGCCACCAGCAGAGATGGGAGATTAGCAGATACGCAGTATTTT.

This clone was detected a few times. The V call is TRBV9, the J call TRBJ2-2; D remains unclear. V lost 0 bases, J lost 1 base, and 4 bases lay in between. The germline V gene has CDR1 SGDLS and CDR2 YYNGEE. The CDR3 has 14 residues. CDR3 residues: CASSVGVNTGELFF. Written as DNA, the CDR3 is TGTGCCAGCAGCGTAGGGGTGAACACCGGGGAGCTGTTTTTT.

The CDR3 sequence: CASTRDPQETQYF. Written as DNA, the CDR3 is TGCGCCAGCACCCGGGACCCACAAGAGACCCAGTACTTC. The chain employs TRBV5-1 and TRBJ2-5, with D perhaps given as TRBD1 or TRBD2 (5 bases each). This CDR3 has 13 amino acids. V shed 6 bases and J shed 2 bases, with 11 bases lying between them. CDR1 is SGHRS and CDR2 is YFSETQ in the germline V gene.

This rearrangement joins TRBV25-1 to TRBJ2-1; 8 bases fit TRBD2. The CDR3 consists of 14 residues. The junction had 3 bases not matched to a gene; V was cut back by 2 bases and J by 6 bases. Germline CDR1 and CDR2: MGHDK and SYGVNS. Written as DNA, the CDR3 is TGTGCCAGCAGTGAAGCGGGACTAGTCAATGAGCAGTTCTTC. It specifies CASSEAGLVNEQFF.

The genes are TRBV5-6 and TRBJ2-7; 7 bases are shared with TRBD1. Per the germline V gene, CDR1 is SGHDT and CDR2 is YYEEEE. With V trimmed by 4 bases and J by 2 bases, 6 bases remained unmatched. This CDR3 is built from 14 residues. The CDR3 sequence: CASSDAGTAYEQYF. CDR3 nucleotide sequence: TGTGCCAGCAGCGATGCCGGGACAGCCTACGAGCAGTACTTC.

The chain links TRBV30 to TRBJ2-1; D not certain. Germline CDR1 reads GTSNPN; CDR2 reads SVGIG (reference sequence). V was cut by 1 base and J by 10 bases, with 8 bases left in between. The length of the CDR3 is 11 residues. Written as DNA, the CDR3 is TGTGCCTGGAGTGAACAGCCCGAGCAGTTCTTC. Translating it yields CAWSEQPEQFF.

The chain carries TRBV29-1 and TRBJ2-5; TRBD2 is a possible D gene (5 bases). V was clipped by 2 bases and J by 4 bases, with 14 bases between them. This CDR3 region has 14 residues. Germline V lookup: CDR1 SQVTM, CDR2 ANQGSEA. CDR3 sequence reads: CSVEINSGRETQYF. For the CDR3, the DNA is TGCAGCGTTGAAATCAACAGCGGCCGAGAGACCCAGTACTTC. Using reference TRBV29-1 and TRBJ2-5 for the parts outside the CDR3, the full variable domain is SAVISQKPSRDICQRGTSLTIQCQVDSQVTMMFWYRQQPGQSLTLIATANQGSEATYESGFVIDKFPISRPNLTFSTLTVSNMSPEDSSIYLCSVEINSGRETQYFGPGTRLLVL.

The chain has TRBV13 and TRBJ1-5, with D unclear. The CDR3 runs to 12 residues. Trimming took 5 bases from V and 4 from J, leaving 6 bases between them. From germline, CDR1 is PRHDT and CDR2 FYEKMQ (reference sequence). CDR3 in DNA: TGTGCCAGCAGCCAACAAAATCAGCCCCAGCATTTT. It is translated as CASSQQNQPQHF.

The genes are TRBV15 and TRBJ2-6, with D possibly matching TRBD2 (6 bases). CDR1 is LNHNV and CDR2 is YYDKDF in the germline V gene (reference sequence). V was trimmed by 0 bases and J by 4 bases, leaving 13 bases between them. The CDR3 sequence is 17 residues long. CDR3 coding DNA: TGTGCCACCAGCAGAGATCGACGGGAGACCGGGGCCAACGTCCTGACTTTC. Its translation is CATSRDRRETGANVLTF.

The chain uses TRBV2 and TRBJ2-1, with D unclear. CDR3 length: 10 residues. Germline V gene data show CDR1 as SNHLY and CDR2 as FYNNEI. V lost 4 bases, J lost 10 bases, and 5 bases lay in between. The CDR3 DNA reads TGTGCCAGCAGTGTACAGGAGCAGTTCTTC. Translation: CASSVQEQFF.

This clone was counted between two and nine times. CDR3 amino acids: CAWSRGYREETQYF. DNA for the CDR3: TGTGCCTGGAGTCGAGGTTACAGGGAAGAGACCCAGTACTTC. The chain employs TRBV30 and TRBJ2-5; tentatively, D is TRBD1 (6 bases). Germline V lookup: CDR1 GTSNPN, CDR2 SVGIG (reference sequence). Deletions cut 2 bases from V and 3 bases from J, with 13 bases between. This CDR3 is 14 amino acids long. The complete variable domain, with remaining parts taken from reference TRBV30 and TRBJ2-5, reads SQTIHQWPATLVQPVGSPLSLECTVEGTSNPNLYWYRQAAGRGLQLLFYSVGIGQISSEVPQNLSASRPQDRQFILSSKKLLLSDSGFYLCAWSRGYREETQYFGPGTRLLVL.

The V call is TRBV30, the J call TRBJ2-7; D is undetermined. The CDR3 has 12 residues. Germline values: CDR1 GTSNPN, CDR2 SVGIG (reference sequence). Trimming cost V 4 bases and J 2 bases, with 9 bases left between them. The CDR3 DNA reads as TGTGCCTGGATTACTAAAACCTACGAGCAGTACTTC. The encoded protein is CAWITKTYEQYF.

This rearrangement joins TRBV20-1 to TRBJ1-2; TRBD1 agrees at 8 bases. The V segment lost 3 bases and the J segment 8 bases; nucleotides outside the gene matches: 2. CDR1 is DFQATT and CDR2 is SNEGSKA in the germline V gene (reference sequence). This CDR3 is built from 11 residues. The CDR3 coding sequence is TGCAGTGCTAGTCGACAGGGGGGCTACACCTTC. This translates into CSASRQGGYTF.

The chain carries TRBV6-1 and TRBJ2-7; D is unresolved. Looked up from germline, CDR1 is MNHNS and CDR2 is SASEGT. V dropped 1 base and J dropped 5 bases, with 6 bases sitting between them. This CDR3 region has 12 residues. The CDR3, as DNA: TGTGCCAGCAGTGAAGGGTATAACGAGCAGTACTTC. Its protein product is CASSEGYNEQYF.

The V and J genes are TRBV29-1 and TRBJ2-1, with a weak D call TRBD2 (6 bases). The CDR3 covers 16 residues. V was trimmed by 3 bases and J by 0 bases, leaving 15 bases between them. CDR1 is SQVTM, CDR2 ANQGSEA, per germline. The DNA of the CDR3 is TGCAGCGTTGAGGAATCGTTCGGGAGCTCCTACAATGAGCAGTTCTTC. Residues: CSVEESFGSSYNEQFF.